This T cell receptor (beta chain) was observed in a study of blood T cell repertoires in COVID-19. Study-level background: Both acute and convalescent COVID-19 samples were obtained from the United States, Italy and Spain.

The V gene's germline CDR1 is SGDLS and CDR2 YYNGEE. After removal of 4 bases from V and 3 bases from J, the junction contained 11 bases not matched to a gene. The CDR3 length is 17 residues. Adults between roughly 18 and 95 years of age took part from 24 US areas. Clinical history as reported by participants underpinned cohort assignment. This clone has more than one count but fewer than ten. In the original processing: Estimated nucleated cell counts came from reference gene primer amplification. The repertoire was sequenced with immunoSEQ multiplex PCR; TCRdb's copy has only in-frame clones and lacks some. The DNA was the basis for D and trimming; V, J and clone size are from that table. Seen here are about 200,000 clones, approximately 86% observed once, and the top ten hold about 4.1%.

The TCR sequence derives from a woman between 40 and 55 years old with acute COVID-19. This sequence joins TRBV9 and TRBJ2-2; TRBD2 matches at 8 bases. Source material: PBMCs or T cells enriched from blood (not recorded which). The CDR3 reads CASSPPAGGQYTGELFF. The CDR3 DNA is TGTGCCAGCAGCCCACCGGCGGGGGGCCAATACACCGGGGAGCTGTTTTTT.